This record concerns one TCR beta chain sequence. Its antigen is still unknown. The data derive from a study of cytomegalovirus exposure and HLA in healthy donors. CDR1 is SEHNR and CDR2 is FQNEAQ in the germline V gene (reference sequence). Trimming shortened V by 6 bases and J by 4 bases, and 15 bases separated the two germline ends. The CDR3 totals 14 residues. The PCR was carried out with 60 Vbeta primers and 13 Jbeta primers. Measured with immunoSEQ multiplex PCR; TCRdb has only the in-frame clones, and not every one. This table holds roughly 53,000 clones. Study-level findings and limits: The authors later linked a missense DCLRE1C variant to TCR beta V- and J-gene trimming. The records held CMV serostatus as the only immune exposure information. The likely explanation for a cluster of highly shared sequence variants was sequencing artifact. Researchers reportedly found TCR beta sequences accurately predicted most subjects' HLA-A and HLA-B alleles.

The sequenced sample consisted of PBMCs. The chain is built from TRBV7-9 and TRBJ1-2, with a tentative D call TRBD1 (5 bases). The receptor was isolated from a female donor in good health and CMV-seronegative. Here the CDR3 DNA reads TGTGCCAGCAGTTTCGGACAAGGGCCCTATGGCTACACCTTC. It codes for CASSFGQGPYGYTF.